These 10 T cell receptor beta chains were sequenced from one sample in a study of blood T cell repertoires in COVID-19. Repertoires were generated with immunoSEQ multiplex PCR, while TCRdb's copy carries only in-frame clones and drops some. The table lists about 330,000 clones, roughly 90% of them singletons, with 18% in the top ten. Sequenced material: PBMCs or T cells enriched from blood (not recorded which). All receptors derive from a woman aged 25-40 years who had recovered from COVID-19.

The V and J genes are TRBV30 and TRBJ1-6, with D tentatively TRBD1 (5 bases). Germline lookup yields CDR1 GTSNPN and CDR2 SVGIG (reference sequence). V gave up 2 bases and J gave up 9 bases, with 8 bases separating them. This CDR3 comprises 12 residues. This CDR3 is CAWSRGGSPLHF. CDR3 DNA sequence: TGTGCCTGGAGTAGGGGTGGTTCACCCCTCCACTTT.

The genes are TRBV24-1 and TRBJ2-4; D call uncertain. The CDR3 sequence is 15 residues long. V shed 8 bases and J shed 1 base, with 14 bases lying between them. Germline CDR1 and CDR2: KGHDR and SFDVKD. In DNA, the CDR3 is TGTGCCACCAAGGCCAGACAATTGGCCAAAAACATTCAGTACTTC. This codes for CATKARQLAKNIQYF.

This rearrangement joins TRBV13 to TRBJ2-1; 10 nucleotides line up with TRBD2. Germline CDR1 reads PRHDT; CDR2 reads FYEKMQ (reference sequence). CDR3 length: 16 amino acids. V was pared by 5 bases and J by 2 bases, with 6 bases of the junction left unmatched. The CDR3 loop reads CASSTGLAVPYNEQFF. CDR3 nucleotides: TGTGCCAGCAGCACAGGACTAGCGGTTCCCTACAATGAGCAGTTCTTC.

The V and J genes are TRBV18 and TRBJ2-7; D gene ambiguous. Trimming took off 4 bases at V and 9 bases at J, with 19 bases between the two ends. The germline V gene encodes CDR1 KGHSH and CDR2 LQKENI. This CDR3 is built from 14 residues. CDR3 nucleotide sequence: TGTGCCAGCTCACTCCCCGCCGGTATTGGTGTGCAGTACTTC. Protein sequence: CASSLPAGIGVQYF.

J is TRBJ2-5 and V is TRBV9; D may be TRBD2 (7 bases). Per germline, CDR1 SGDLS and CDR2 YYNGEE. The CDR3 has 15 amino acids. V was trimmed by 4 bases and J by 5 bases, leaving 18 bases between them. CDR3 sequence reads: CASSPTGGHRETQYF. CDR3 bases: TGTGCCAGCAGCCCCACGGGGGGACATCGGGAGACCCAGTACTTC.

The chain combines TRBV5-1 with TRBJ2-5, with 7 bases fitting TRBD2. After removal of 0 bases from V and 2 bases from J, the junction contained 4 bases not matched to a gene. The CDR3 extends over 15 amino acids. Germline V gene data show CDR1 as SGHRS and CDR2 as YFSETQ. The DNA for the CDR3 is TGCGCCAGCAGCTTGGCCGCTAGCGGTCAAGAGACCCAGTACTTC. This gives the protein CASSLAASGQETQYF.

The chain recombines TRBV28 with TRBJ1-4; 8 bases align to TRBD1. Trimming took 6 bases from V and 8 from J; bases not matched to a gene: 2. Germline lookup yields CDR1 MDHEN and CDR2 SYDVKM. The CDR3 spans 12 residues. The DNA of the CDR3 is TGTGCCAGCAGGACAGGGGCCGAAAAACTGTTTTTT. Amino acids: CASRTGAEKLFF.

A note on this clone: The sample has other DNA sequences that encode this CDR3 too. J is TRBJ2-7 and V is TRBV9, with D maybe TRBD1 (5 bases). CDR1 and CDR2 (germline): SGDLS, YYNGEE. V gave up 0 bases and J gave up 2 bases, with 9 bases separating them. The CDR3 is made up of 14 amino acids. The CDR3 sequence is CASSVDLGAYEQYF. The DNA for the CDR3 is TGTGCCAGCAGCGTAGACCTAGGGGCCTACGAGCAGTACTTC.

The V gene is TRBV19, the J gene TRBJ2-7, with a possible D match to TRBD1 (5 bases). From germline, CDR1 is LNHDA and CDR2 SQIVND (reference sequence). With 1 base removed from V and 1 base from J, the gap between germline ends came to 8 bases. The CDR3 consists of 14 residues. The chain's CDR3 is CASSIGGRSYEQYF. CDR3 nucleotide sequence: TGTGCCAGTAGTATAGGGGGCAGATCCTACGAGCAGTACTTC.

This chain joins TRBV9 and TRBJ2-1; 11 bases are shared with TRBD2. Germline loops: CDR1 SGDLS, CDR2 YYNGEE. Trimming removed 4 bases from V and 0 bases from J; junction bases left unmatched: 12. There are 19 residues in the CDR3. In DNA, the CDR3 is TGTGCCAGCAGCTTTACTAGCGGGGGAACCCAACGCTCCTACAATGAGCAGTTCTTC. Amino acids: CASSFTSGGTQRSYNEQFF.